This T cell receptor (beta chain) is from a study of shared clonotypes between healthy human individuals. The assay was immunoSEQ multiplex PCR, and TCRdb's table has in-frame clones only and misses some. This sample has approximately 460,000 clones, with roughly 80% found just once. Germline CDR1 is SGDLS and CDR2 is YYNGEE. This CDR3 has 14 amino acids. J lost 11 bases, V lost 0 bases, and 10 bases had no gene match. For unsorted samples, genomic DNA was extracted from 75 million to 90 million PBMCs. The TCR originated in a middle-aged woman in good health. Some clones in this sample may be carry-over from other donors' samples. This chain uses TRBV9 with TRBJ1-2, with TRBD1 matching over 7 bases. Sequencing used PBMCs. CDR3 in amino acids: CASSVGNRGVGYTF. In nucleotides, the CDR3 is TGTGCCAGCAGCGTAGGGAACAGGGGCGTTGGGTACACCTTC.